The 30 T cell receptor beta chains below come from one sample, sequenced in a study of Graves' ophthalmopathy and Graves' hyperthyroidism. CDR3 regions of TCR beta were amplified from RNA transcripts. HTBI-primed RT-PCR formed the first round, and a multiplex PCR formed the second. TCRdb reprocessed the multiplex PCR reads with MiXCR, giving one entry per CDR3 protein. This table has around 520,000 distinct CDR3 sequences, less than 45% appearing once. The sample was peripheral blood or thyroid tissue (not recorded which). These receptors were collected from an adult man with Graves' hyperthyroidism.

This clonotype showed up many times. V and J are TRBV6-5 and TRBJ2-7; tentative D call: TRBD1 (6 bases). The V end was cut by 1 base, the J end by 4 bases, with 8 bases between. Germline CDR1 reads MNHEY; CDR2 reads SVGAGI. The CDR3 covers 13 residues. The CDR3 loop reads CASSYFGQYEQYF. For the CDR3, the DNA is TGTGCCAGCAGTTACTTTGGACAGTACGAGCAGTACTTC.

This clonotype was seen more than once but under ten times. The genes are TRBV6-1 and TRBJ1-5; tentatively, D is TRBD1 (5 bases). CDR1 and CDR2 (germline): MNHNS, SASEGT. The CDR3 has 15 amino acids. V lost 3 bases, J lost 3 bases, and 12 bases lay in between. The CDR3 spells CASSDRDSYNQPQHF. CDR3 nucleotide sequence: TGTGCCAGCAGTGACAGGGATTCCTACAATCAGCCCCAGCATTTT.

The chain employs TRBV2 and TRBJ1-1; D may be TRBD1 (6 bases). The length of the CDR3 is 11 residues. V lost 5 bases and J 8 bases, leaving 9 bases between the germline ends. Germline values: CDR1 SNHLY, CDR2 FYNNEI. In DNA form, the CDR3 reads TGTGCCAGCAGTCCGGGGGCCGAAGCTTTCTTT. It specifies CASSPGAEAFF.

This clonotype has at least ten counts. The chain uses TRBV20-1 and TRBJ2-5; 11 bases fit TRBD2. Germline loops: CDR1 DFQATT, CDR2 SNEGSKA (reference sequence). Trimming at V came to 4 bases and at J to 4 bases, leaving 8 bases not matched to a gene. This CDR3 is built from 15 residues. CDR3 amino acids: CSANRLAGIGETQYF. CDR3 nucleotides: TGCAGTGCTAATCGACTAGCGGGAATAGGAGAGACCCAGTACTTC.

The CDR3 is CSAPLVGQETQYF. CDR3 sequence (DNA): TGCAGCGCTCCCCTCGTAGGTCAAGAGACCCAGTACTTC. The V call is TRBV29-1, the J call TRBJ2-5, with D hard to call. Germline V gene data show CDR1 as SQVTM and CDR2 as ANQGSEA. Trimming pared 7 bases from V and 2 bases from J, leaving 14 bases between. This CDR3 region has 13 residues. Looking up the rest from reference TRBV29-1 and TRBJ2-5 gives the full variable domain: SAVISQKPSRDICQRGTSLTIQCQVDSQVTMMFWYRQQPGQSLTLIATANQGSEATYESGFVIDKFPISRPNLTFSTLTVSNMSPEDSSIYLCSAPLVGQETQYFGPGTRLLVL.

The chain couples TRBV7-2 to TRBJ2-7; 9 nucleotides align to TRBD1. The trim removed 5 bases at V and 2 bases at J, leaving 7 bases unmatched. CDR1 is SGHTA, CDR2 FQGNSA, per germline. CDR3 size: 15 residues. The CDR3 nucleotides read TGTGCCAGCAGCAAACTACAGGGGGCTGCCTACGAGCAGTACTTC. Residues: CASSKLQGAAYEQYF.

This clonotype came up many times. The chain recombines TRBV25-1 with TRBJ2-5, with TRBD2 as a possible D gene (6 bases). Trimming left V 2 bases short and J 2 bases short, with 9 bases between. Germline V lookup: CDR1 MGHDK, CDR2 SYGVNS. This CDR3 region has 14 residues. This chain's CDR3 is CASSEQRAQETQYF. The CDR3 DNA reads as TGTGCCAGCAGTGAACAGCGGGCTCAAGAGACCCAGTACTTC.

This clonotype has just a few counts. As DNA, the CDR3 is TGTGCCTGGAACAGAGACAGGGATGGCTACACCTTC. Protein product: CAWNRDRDGYTF. This chain uses TRBV30 with TRBJ1-2; 7 positions agree with TRBD1. There are 12 residues in the CDR3. V lost 4 bases and J lost 6; bases outside the gene matches: 5. The germline V gene encodes CDR1 GTSNPN and CDR2 SVGIG (reference sequence).

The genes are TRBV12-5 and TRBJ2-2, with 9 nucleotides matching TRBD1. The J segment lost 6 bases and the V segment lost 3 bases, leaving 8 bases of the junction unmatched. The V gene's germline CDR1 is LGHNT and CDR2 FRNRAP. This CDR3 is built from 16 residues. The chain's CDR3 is CASGFGTGRASGELFF. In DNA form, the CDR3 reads TGTGCTAGTGGTTTCGGGACAGGGCGAGCTTCCGGGGAGCTGTTTTTT.

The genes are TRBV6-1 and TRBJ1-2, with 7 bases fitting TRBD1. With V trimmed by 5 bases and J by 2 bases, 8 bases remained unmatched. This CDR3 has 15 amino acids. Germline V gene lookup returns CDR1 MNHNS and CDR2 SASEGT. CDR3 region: CASSNPGQRNYGYTF. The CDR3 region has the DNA TGTGCCAGCAGTAATCCGGGACAGAGAAACTATGGCTACACCTTC.

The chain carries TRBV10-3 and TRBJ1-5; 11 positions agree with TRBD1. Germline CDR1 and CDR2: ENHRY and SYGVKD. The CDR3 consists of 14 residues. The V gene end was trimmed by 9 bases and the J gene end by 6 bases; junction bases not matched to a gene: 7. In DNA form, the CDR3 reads TGTGCCATTGGGGGACAGGGGGTGGCTCAGCCCCAGCATTTT. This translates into CAIGGQGVAQPQHF.

The CDR3 coding sequence is TGTGCCAGCAGCCATGGGGGCGCGGCGAACACCGGGGAGCTGTTTTTT. This codes for CASSHGGAANTGELFF. The chain employs TRBV4-2 and TRBJ2-2; D possibly corresponds to TRBD1 (6 bases). The CDR3 has 16 residues. Germline V gene data show CDR1 as LGHNA and CDR2 as YNFKEQ. The germline V and J ends were trimmed by 3 bases and 0 bases, with 11 bases remaining between them.

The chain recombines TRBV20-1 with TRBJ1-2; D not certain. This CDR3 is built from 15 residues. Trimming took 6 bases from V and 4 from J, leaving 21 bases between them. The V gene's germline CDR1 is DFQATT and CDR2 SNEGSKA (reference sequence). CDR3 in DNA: TGCAGTGCCCCCCCCCGGGAGGGTGTTTCCTATGGCTACACCTTC. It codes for CSAPPREGVSYGYTF.

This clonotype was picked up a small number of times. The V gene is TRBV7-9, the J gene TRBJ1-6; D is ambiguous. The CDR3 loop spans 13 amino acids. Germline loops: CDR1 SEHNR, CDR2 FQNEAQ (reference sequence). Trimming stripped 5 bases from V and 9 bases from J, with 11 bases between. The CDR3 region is CASSLIDISPLHF. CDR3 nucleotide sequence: TGTGCCAGCAGCCTCATAGACATTTCACCCCTCCACTTT.

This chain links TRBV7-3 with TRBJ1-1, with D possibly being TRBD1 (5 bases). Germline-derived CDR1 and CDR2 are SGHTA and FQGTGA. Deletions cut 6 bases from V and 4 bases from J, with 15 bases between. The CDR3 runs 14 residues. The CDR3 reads CASSSAEGATEAFF. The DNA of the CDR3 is TGTGCCAGCAGTTCAGCGGAAGGGGCCACTGAAGCTTTCTTT.

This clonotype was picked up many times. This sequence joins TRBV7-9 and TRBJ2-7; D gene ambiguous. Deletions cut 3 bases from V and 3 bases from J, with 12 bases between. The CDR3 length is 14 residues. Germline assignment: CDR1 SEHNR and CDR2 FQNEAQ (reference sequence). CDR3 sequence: CASSFESQRYEQYF. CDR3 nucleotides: TGTGCCAGCAGCTTCGAGTCACAACGCTACGAGCAGTACTTC.

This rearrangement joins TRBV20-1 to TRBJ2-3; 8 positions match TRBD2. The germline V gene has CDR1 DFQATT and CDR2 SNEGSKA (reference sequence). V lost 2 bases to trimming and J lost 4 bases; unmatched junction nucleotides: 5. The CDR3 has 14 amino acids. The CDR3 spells CSARKAGDPDTQYF. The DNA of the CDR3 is TGCAGTGCTAGAAAAGCGGGAGACCCAGATACGCAGTATTTT.

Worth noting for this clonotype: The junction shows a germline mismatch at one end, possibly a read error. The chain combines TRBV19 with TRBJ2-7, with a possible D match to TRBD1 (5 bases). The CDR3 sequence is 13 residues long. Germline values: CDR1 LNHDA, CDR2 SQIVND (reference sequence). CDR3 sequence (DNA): TGTGCCAGTTCTCAGGGCCCATCCTACGGGCAGTACTTC. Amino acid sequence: CASSQGPSYGQYF.

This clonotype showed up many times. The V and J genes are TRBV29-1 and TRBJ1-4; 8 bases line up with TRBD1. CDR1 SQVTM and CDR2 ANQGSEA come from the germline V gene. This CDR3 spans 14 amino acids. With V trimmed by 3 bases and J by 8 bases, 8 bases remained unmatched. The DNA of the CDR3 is TGCAGCGTTGAGAGTGGGACAGGTGGGGAAAAACTGTTTTTT. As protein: CSVESGTGGEKLFF.

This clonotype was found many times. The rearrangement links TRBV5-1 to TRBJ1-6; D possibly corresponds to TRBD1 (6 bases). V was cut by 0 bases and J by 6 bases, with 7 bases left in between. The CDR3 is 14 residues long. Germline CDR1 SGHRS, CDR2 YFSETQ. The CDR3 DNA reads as TGCGCCAGCAGCTTGGGGGGGCTTAATTCACCCCTCCACTTT. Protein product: CASSLGGLNSPLHF.

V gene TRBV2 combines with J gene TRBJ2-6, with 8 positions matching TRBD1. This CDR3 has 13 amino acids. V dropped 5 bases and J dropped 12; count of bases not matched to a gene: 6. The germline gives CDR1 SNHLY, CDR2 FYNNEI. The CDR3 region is CASSLGQGRVLTF. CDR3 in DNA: TGTGCCAGCAGTCTCGGACAGGGCCGCGTCCTGACTTTC.

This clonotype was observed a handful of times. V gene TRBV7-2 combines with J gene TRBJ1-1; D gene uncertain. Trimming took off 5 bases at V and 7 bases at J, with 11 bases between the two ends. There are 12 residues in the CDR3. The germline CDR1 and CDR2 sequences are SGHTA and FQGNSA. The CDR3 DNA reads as TGTGCCAGCAGCCCCCTGGGTGGTGAAGCTTTCTTT. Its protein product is CASSPLGGEAFF.

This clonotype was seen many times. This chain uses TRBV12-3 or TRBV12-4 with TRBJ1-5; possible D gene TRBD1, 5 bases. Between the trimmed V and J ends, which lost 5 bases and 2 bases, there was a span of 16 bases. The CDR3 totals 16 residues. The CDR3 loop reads CASSPHLGRGNQPQHF. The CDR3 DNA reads TGTGCCAGCAGTCCTCACCTGGGACGGGGCAATCAGCCCCAGCATTTT.

CDR3 DNA: TGTGCCAGCTCACCAAAAGACAGGTCCTCCTACGAGCAGTACTTC. As protein: CASSPKDRSSYEQYF. The rearrangement uses TRBV18 and TRBJ2-7, with a weak D call TRBD1 (6 bases). CDR1 KGHSH and CDR2 LQKENI come from the germline V gene. V was cut by 2 bases and J by 0 bases, with 11 bases left in between. The CDR3 covers 15 residues.

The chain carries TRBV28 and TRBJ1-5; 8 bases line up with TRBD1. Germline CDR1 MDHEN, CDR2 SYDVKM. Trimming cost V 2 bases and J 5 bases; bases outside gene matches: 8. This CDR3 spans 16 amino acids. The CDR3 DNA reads TGTGCCAGCAGTTTAATCGACAGGGGATGGGATCAGCCCCAGCATTTT. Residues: CASSLIDRGWDQPQHF.

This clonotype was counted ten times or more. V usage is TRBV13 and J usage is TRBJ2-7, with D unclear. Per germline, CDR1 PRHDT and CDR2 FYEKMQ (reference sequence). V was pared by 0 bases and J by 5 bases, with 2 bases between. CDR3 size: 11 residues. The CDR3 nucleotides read TGTGCCAGCAGCTTAGGGGACGAGCAGTACTTC. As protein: CASSLGDEQYF.

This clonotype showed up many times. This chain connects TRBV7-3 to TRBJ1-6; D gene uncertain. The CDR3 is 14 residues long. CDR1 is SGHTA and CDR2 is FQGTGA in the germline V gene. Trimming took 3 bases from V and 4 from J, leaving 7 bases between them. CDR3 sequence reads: CASSFDGYNSPLHF. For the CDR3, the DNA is TGTGCCAGCAGCTTCGACGGTTATAATTCACCCCTCCACTTT.

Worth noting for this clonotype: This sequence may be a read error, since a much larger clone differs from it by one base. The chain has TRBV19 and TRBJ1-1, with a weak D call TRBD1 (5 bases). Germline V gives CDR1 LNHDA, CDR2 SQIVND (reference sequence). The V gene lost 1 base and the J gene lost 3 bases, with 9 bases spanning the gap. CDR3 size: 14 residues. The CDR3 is CASSIGQQDTEAFF. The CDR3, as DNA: TGTGCCAGTAGTATAGGACAGCAGGACACTGAAGCTTTCTTT.

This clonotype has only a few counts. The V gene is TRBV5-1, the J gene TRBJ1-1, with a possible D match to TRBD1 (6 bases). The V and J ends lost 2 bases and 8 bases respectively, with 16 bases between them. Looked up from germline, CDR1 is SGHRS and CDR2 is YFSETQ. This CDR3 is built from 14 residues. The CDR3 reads CASSFAPGDSEAFF. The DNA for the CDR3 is TGCGCCAGCAGCTTTGCGCCAGGGGATAGCGAAGCTTTCTTT.

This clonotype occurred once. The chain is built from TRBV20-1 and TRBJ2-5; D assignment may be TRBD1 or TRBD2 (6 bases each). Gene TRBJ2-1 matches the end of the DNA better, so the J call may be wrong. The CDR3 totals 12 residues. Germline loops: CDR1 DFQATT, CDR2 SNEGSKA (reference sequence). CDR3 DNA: TGCAGTGCTAGAGAGGTAGGGGGGAGGCAGTTCTTC. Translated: CSAREVGGRQFF.